This T cell receptor (beta chain) originates from a study of blood T cells in healthy people across ages. About the study: There was about one barcoded beta molecule captured by template switching per two T cells.

Germline-derived CDR1 and CDR2 are DFQATT and SNEGSKA (reference sequence). Trimming removed 5 bases from V and 5 bases from J; junction bases left unmatched: 3. The CDR3 sequence is 12 residues long. Primers used in a second PCR of roughly 6 to 11 cycles were a sample-barcoded 5' primer and a J-beta primer mix. TCRdb reanalysed the 5' RACE reads using MiXCR and keeps one entry per CDR3 protein. The sample lists almost 800,000 distinct CDR3 sequences; about three fifths were seen once. As regards this clonotype: The antigen is unknown.

Study-wide points: The study lacked donor CMV status, which possibly confounded expanded clonotype changes. Compared with aged donors, long-lived donors showed fewer expanded clones, suggesting selection.

The chain combines TRBV20-1 with TRBJ1-2; 9 bases agree with TRBD1. The clonotype comes from a man aged 25 to 40 in good health. The sequenced sample was blood. The chain's CDR3 is CSAGGTGYGYTF. DNA for the CDR3: TGCAGTGCTGGAGGGACAGGGTATGGCTACACCTTC.